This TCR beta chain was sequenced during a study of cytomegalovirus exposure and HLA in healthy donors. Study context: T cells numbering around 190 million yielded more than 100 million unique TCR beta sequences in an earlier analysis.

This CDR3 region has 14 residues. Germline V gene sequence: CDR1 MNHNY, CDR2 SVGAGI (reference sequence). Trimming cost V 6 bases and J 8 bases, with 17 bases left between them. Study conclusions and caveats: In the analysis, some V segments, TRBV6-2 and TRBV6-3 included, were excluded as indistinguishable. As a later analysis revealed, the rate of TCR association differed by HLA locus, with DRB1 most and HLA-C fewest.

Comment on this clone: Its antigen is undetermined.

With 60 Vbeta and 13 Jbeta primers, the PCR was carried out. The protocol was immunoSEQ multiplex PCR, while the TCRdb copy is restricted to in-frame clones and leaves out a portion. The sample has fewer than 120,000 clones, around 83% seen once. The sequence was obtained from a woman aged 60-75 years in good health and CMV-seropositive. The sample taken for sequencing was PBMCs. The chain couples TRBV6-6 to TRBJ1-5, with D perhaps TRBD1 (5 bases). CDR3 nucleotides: TGTGCCAGCAGGTACAGGCCCGGGGATGAGCCCCAGCATTTT. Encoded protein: CASRYRPGDEPQHF.